Included here is one T cell receptor (beta chain) sequence, with context. Its antigen is undetermined. The entry originates in a study of OX40 agonist ivuxolimab in advanced cancers. Across the study: Every 2 weeks, patients got intravenous ivuxolimab at one of six dose levels (0.01-10 mg/kg).

Study-level findings and limits: Relative to CD4+ cells, CD8+ T cells on average had more expanded clones. Clonal expansion was among the lowest in partial responders at 0.1-3.0 mg/kg, especially CD8+.

Generated by immunoSEQ multiplex PCR, the TCRdb table keeps only in-frame clones and is missing some. The data show 75,000 to 80,000 clones, over 70% seen once. CDR3 size: 12 residues. Germline CDR1 reads MNHEY; CDR2 reads SMNVEV (reference sequence). Trimming removed 6 bases at V and 5 bases at J, with 10 bases between. With autoimmune disease history or systemic immunosuppression, patients were excluded. The input for sequencing was CD4+ or CD8+ T cells sorted from blood, taken in a trial of the OX40 agonist ivuxolimab. V usage is TRBV27 and J usage is TRBJ1-1; D is perhaps TRBD1 (6 bases). This clonotype was obtained from an adult with an advanced solid tumor such as melanoma, head and neck, liver or kidney cancer. The CDR3 DNA is TGTGCCAGCAGACAGGGAGCGACTGAAGCTTTCTTT. This translates into CASRQGATEAFF.